A selection of T cell receptor beta chains follows, all from one sample in a study of T cell responses to AZD1222 COVID-19 vaccine. The method was immunoSEQ multiplex PCR; TCRdb's version includes in-frame clones alone and lacks a portion of them. The table lists about 67,000 clones, less than 90% of them singletons, with 21% in the top ten. Sequenced here: peripheral blood, sampled on day 0 of AZD1222 vaccination. Every receptor here comes from an adult in good health. The CDR3 runs from the conserved cysteine through the conserved F or W. The D gene is left open where the match is weak. A row's size may be missing; if present it is once, few, many or a size class.

TRBV9	NA	NA	TRBJ1-4	15	CASSVGGRGNEKLFF	TGTGCCAGCAGCGTAGGCGGGAGGGGCAATGAAAAACTGTTTTTT
TRBV7-2	NA	NA	TRBJ2-7	15	CASSLVPRDTYEQYF	TGTGCCAGCAGCTTAGTCCCCAGGGACACCTACGAGCAGTACTTC
TRBV6-2/TRBV6-3	NA	NA	TRBJ2-5	18	CASSYGRSAWGFGETQYF	TGTGCCAGCAGTTACGGGCGGAGCGCCTGGGGGTTTGGGGAGACCCAGTACTTC
TRBV20-1	TRBD1	few	TRBJ2-7	15	CSASTLGQGFREQYF	TGCAGTGCTAGTACCTTGGGACAGGGTTTTCGCGAGCAGTACTTC
TRBV4-3	NA	NA	TRBJ1-4	14	CASSPDITNEKLFF	TGCGCCAGCAGCCCGGACATAACTAATGAAAAACTGTTTTTT
TRBV2	TRBD1	NA	TRBJ1-4	14	CASSVTGGGEKLFF	TGTGCCAGCAGCGTCACAGGGGGCGGTGAAAAACTGTTTTTT
TRBV5-1	NA	NA	TRBJ2-7	14	CASSLGTLNYEQYF	TGCGCCAGCAGCCTCGGGACACTTAACTACGAGCAGTACTTC
TRBV18	TRBD1	few	TRBJ1-4	18	CASSPRGTGRAYNEKLFF	TGTGCCAGCTCACCACGGGGGACAGGGCGCGCGTATAATGAAAAACTGTTTTTT
TRBV5-1	TRBD1	NA	TRBJ1-3	16	CASSPGAGGGGNTIYF	TGCGCCAGCAGCCCCGGGGCAGGGGGCGGTGGAAACACCATATATTTT
TRBV19	TRBD1	NA	TRBJ1-2	12	CASSTGGPGYTF	TGTGCCAGTAGTACAGGGGGACCTGGCTACACCTTC
TRBV7-9	NA	NA	TRBJ1-2	13	CASSLGTAYGYTF	TGTGCCAGCAGCTTAGGGACAGCCTATGGCTACACCTTC
TRBV27	NA	few	TRBJ1-4	15	CASSPQGATNEKLFF	TGTGCCAGCAGTCCCCAGGGAGCAACTAATGAAAAACTGTTTTTT
TRBV5-1	NA	NA	TRBJ1-2	16	CASSSLRGGDSYGYTF	TGCGCCAGCAGCTCCCTTAGAGGAGGGGACTCATACGGCTACACCTTC
TRBV28	TRBD1	NA	TRBJ1-2	13	CASRTGVNYGYTF	TGTGCCAGCAGGACAGGGGTTAACTATGGCTACACCTTC
TRBV4-1	NA	NA	TRBJ1-2	14	CASRPGESNYGYTF	TGCGCCAGCAGGCCAGGGGAGTCTAACTATGGCTACACCTTC
TRBV13	NA	NA	TRBJ1-2	13	CASSPGEYYGYTF	TGTGCCAGCAGCCCCGGCGAGTACTATGGCTACACCTTC
TRBV7-9	NA	NA	TRBJ1-2	13	CASSSDGRYGYTF	TGTGCCAGCAGCTCAGACGGGAGGTATGGCTACACCTTC